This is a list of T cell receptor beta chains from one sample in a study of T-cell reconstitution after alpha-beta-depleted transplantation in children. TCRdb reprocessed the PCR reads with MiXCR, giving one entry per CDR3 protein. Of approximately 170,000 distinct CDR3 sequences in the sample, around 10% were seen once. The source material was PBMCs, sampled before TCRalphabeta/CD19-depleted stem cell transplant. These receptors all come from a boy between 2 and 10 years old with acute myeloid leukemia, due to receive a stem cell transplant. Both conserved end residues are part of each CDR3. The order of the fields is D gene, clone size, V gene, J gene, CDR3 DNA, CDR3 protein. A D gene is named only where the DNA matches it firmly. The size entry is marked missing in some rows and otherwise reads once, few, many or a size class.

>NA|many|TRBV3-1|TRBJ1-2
TGTGCCAGCAGCCAAGGGGACAACTATTGCTACACCTTC
CASSQGDNYCYTF
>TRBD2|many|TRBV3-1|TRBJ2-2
TGTGCCAGCAGCCAAGAACTTGGGGGAGGGCTGTCCGGGGAGCTGTTTTTT
CASSQELGGGLSGELFF
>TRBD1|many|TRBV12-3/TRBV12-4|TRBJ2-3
TGTGCCAGCAGTTTCTGGCAGGGGGTCCCAGATACGCAGTATTTT
CASSFWQGVPDTQYF
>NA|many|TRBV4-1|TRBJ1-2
TGCGCCAGCAGCCAAGAGGGAGGGAGGAACTATGGCTACACCTTC
CASSQEGGRNYGYTF
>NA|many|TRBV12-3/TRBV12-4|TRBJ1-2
TGTGCCAGCAGCCAGACGGACACGGCTGGCTACACCTTC
CASSQTDTAGYTF
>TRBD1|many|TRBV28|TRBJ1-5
TGTGCCAGCAACGACCGGAACCCGCGGGACAGATATTCCAATCAGCCCCAGCATTTT
CASNDRNPRDRYSNQPQHF
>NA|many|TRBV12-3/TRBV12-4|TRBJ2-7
TGTGCCAGCAGGACATTAGGGACGGACGCCGAGCAGTACTTC
CASRTLGTDAEQYF
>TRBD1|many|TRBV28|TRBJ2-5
TGTGCCAGCGAAACCCGGGTCGGGGACAGGGAGCAAGAGACCCAGTACTTC
CASETRVGDREQETQYF
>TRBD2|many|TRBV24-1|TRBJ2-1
TGTGCCACCAGTGATTGGGTAGCGGGAGGGAAAGGTGAGCAGTTCTTC
CATSDWVAGGKGEQFF
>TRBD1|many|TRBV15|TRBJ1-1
TGTGCCACCAGCTCACCCACAGGGGGCCGAGGAGCGGAAGCTTTCTTT
CATSSPTGGRGAEAFF
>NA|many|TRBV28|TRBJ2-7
TGTGCCACCACCCCCGAGGTCGGCTCCTACGAGCAGTACTTC
CATTPEVGSYEQYF
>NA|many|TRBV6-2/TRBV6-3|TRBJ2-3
TGTGCCAGCAGTTACTCGATAGATACGCAGTATTTT
CASSYSIDTQYF
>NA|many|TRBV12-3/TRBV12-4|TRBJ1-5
TGTGCCAGCAGTTTTAGGGTCTGGGGATATAGCAATCAGCCCCAGCATTTT
CASSFRVWGYSNQPQHF
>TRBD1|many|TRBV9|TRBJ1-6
TGTGCCAGCAGCGTAGGAGGGGGCCTGAATTCACCCCTCCACTTT
CASSVGGGLNSPLHF
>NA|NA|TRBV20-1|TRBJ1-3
TGCAGTGCTAGACGGGTACGGAGAAACACCATATATTTT
CSARRVRRNTIYF
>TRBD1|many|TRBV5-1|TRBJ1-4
TGCGCCAGCAGCTCGCGACAGGGAGACCGAGAAAAACTGTTTTTT
CASSSRQGDREKLFF
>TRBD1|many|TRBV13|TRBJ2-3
TGTGCCAGCAGCTTGATTACAGGGGGCGAAGAAGATACGCAGTATTTT
CASSLITGGEEDTQYF
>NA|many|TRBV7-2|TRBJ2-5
TGTGCCAGCAGCTTACGGGGTAGCGCCCTGTACCAAGAGACCCAGTACTTC
CASSLRGSALYQETQYF
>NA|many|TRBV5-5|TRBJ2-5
TGTGCCAGCAGCTTGGAAGATCTGCCGGAGACCCAGTACTTC
CASSLEDLPETQYF
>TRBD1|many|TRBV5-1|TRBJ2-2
TGCGCCAGCAGCACTATTGGGACAGCCTATACCGGGGAGCTGTTTTTT
CASSTIGTAYTGELFF
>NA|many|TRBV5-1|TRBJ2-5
TGCGCCAGCAGCGCCACGACACAAGAGACCCAGTACTTC
CASSATTQETQYF
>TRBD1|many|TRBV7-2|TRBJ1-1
TGTGCCAGCAGCTTAGCGCGGACGAGACAGGGTGCGAACACTGAAGCTTTCTTT
CASSLARTRQGANTEAFF
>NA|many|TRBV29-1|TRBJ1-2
TGCGGTGGTGGTGACGATGGCTACACCTTC
CGGGDDGYTF
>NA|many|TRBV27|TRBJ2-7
TGTGCCAGCAGTTTTCTCCACGAGCAGTACTTC
CASSFLHEQYF
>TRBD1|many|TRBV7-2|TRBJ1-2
TGTGCCAGCCAGAACTCCGGGACAGGGACTAACTATGGCTACACCTTC
CASQNSGTGTNYGYTF
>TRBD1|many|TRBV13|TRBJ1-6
TGTGCCAGCAGCCTTTCGACAGGGGGTTTTTCACCCCTCCACTTT
CASSLSTGGFSPLHF
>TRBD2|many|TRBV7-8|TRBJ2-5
TGTGCCAGCAGCCCCGAGGGGGGACTAGCGGGACAAGAGACCCAGTACTTC
CASSPEGGLAGQETQYF
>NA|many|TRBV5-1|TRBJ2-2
TGCGCCAGCAGCTTGGGTATCGGCGCCCCCGGGGAGCTGTTTTTT
CASSLGIGAPGELFF
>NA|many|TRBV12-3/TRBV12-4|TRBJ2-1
TGTGCCAGCAGTTTGGATGAGCAGTTCTTC
CASSLDEQFF
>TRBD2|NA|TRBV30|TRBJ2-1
TGTGCCTGGAGTGTAGACCTAGCGGGAGAACAGTTCTTC
CAWSVDLAGEQFF
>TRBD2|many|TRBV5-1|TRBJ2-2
TGCGCCAGCAGCTTGGAGGGACTAGCGGGAAGTGTCGGGGAGCTGTTTTTT
CASSLEGLAGSVGELFF
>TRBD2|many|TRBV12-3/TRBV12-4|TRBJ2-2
TGTGCCAGCAGCGGATCTAGCGGGGTTAACACCGGGGAGCTGTTTTTT
CASSGSSGVNTGELFF
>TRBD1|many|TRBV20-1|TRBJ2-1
TGCAGTGCTAGAGAGTTACAGGGGTCTGGTGGGCAGTTCTTC
CSARELQGSGGQFF
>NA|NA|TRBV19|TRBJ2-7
TGTGCCAGTAGTAACGGGTCGACCTACGAGCAGTACTTC
CASSNGSTYEQYF
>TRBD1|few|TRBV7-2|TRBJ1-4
TGTGCCAGCAGCCAACAGGGGGCATATGAAAAACTGTTTTTT
CASSQQGAYEKLFF
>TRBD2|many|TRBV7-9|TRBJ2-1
TGTGCCAGCAGCCGGGCGGGGGGGCAGTTCTTC
CASSRAGGQFF
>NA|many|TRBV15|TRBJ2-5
TGTGCCACCAGCGGAGCAGGCGCCCAAGAGACCCAGTACTTC
CATSGAGAQETQYF
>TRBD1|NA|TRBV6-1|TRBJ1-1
TGTGCCAGCAGGGACAGGGATGGTAACACTGAAGCTTTCTTT
CASRDRDGNTEAFF